These 10 T cell receptor beta chains came from one sample sequenced in a study of T cells in women clearing cervical HPV infection. Data came from immunoSEQ multiplex PCR; TCRdb stores just in-frame clones and leaves some out. The repertoire table contains approximately 37,000 clones. The sample comprised blood buffy coat. Receptors originate from a woman between 18 and 70 years old with a cervical HPV16 infection that either progressed to CIN3+ or cleared (not recorded which).

Points on this clone: The read falls 3 residues short of the CDR3 end, and the missing part is taken from the germline J gene. J is TRBJ2-2 and V is TRBV19, with D perhaps matching TRBD2 (5 bases). Germline V gene sequence: CDR1 LNHDA, CDR2 SQIVND (reference sequence). The CDR3 is 11 residues long. The DNA read from the CDR3 is TGTGCCAGTATTGAGGGCGAAAAG. This sequence encodes CASIEGEK. The full CDR3 is CASIEGEKLFF. The complete variable domain, with remaining parts taken from reference TRBV19 and TRBJ2-2, reads DGGITQSPKYLFRKEGQNVTLSCEQNLNHDAMYWYRQDPGQGLRLIYYSQIVNDFQKGDIAEGYSVSREKKESFPLTVTSAQKNPTAFYLCASIEGEKLFFGEGSRLTVL.

As to this clone: The read stops 3 residues short of the end of the CDR3; the missing end is completed from the germline J gene. The chain combines TRBV6-2 or TRBV6-3 with TRBJ2-1, with D possibly matching TRBD2 (6 bases). This CDR3 is 14 amino acids long. Trimming took 2 bases from V and 5 from J, leaving 10 bases between them. Per germline, CDR1 MNHEY and CDR2 SVGEGT. The CDR3 DNA, read in part, is TGTGCCAGCAGTTACAGGCTAGCGAACAATGAG. This sequence encodes CASSYRLANNE. The complete CDR3 protein is CASSYRLANNEQFF.

On this clone: One end of the junction varies from germline; a read error may be responsible. The CDR3 DNA, read in part, is TGTGCCAGCAGCTTAGGTCTAGCGGGCACAAATACG. Its translation: CASSLGLAGTNT. The complete CDR3 protein is CASSLGLAGTNTQYF. V is TRBV7-3 and J is TRBJ2-3; TRBD2 matches at 8 bases. The read terminates 3 residues before the CDR3 end, so the remaining end is supplied by the germline J gene. This CDR3 comprises 15 residues. Germline CDR1 reads SGHTA; CDR2 reads FQGTGA.

This CDR3 is CASFLQGQTSNYGQYF. The sequenced part of the CDR3 DNA is TGTGCCAGCTTCCTACAGGGACAGACGTCTAACTATGGT. The V call is TRBV2, the J call TRBJ2-4, with TRBD1 identical over 7 bases. The read ends 3 residues shy of where the CDR3 ends; the end is completed using the germline J gene. Germline V gene sequence: CDR1 SNHLY, CDR2 FYNNEI. CDR3 length equals 16 residues.

Turning to this clone: The sequenced fragment ends 3 residues before the CDR3 boundary, so the rest is inferred from the germline J gene. The chain recombines TRBV20-1 with TRBJ2-3; D unresolved. Germline CDR1 is DFQATT and CDR2 is SNEGSKA (reference sequence). V dropped 0 bases and J dropped 4 bases, with 8 bases sitting between them. This CDR3 has 13 amino acids. CDR3 DNA (partial): TGCAGTGCTAGAGATAGTATGCCAGATACG. Residues: CSARDSMPDT. The whole CDR3 protein reads CSARDSMPDTQYF.

To note about this clone: The read is 3 residues too short to cover the CDR3 end, so that end is filled in from the germline J gene. The chain combines TRBV19 with TRBJ2-4, with D perhaps TRBD1 (6 bases). This CDR3 comprises 15 residues. The V end lost 5 bases, the J end lost 0 bases, and 11 bases lay between the germline ends. From germline, CDR1 is LNHDA and CDR2 SQIVND (reference sequence). Incomplete CDR3 DNA: TGTGCCAGTAGTCCCCGACAGGTAGCCAAAAACATT. Translated: CASSPRQVAKNI. The whole CDR3 reads CASSPRQVAKNIQYF. Full variable domain (remainder filled in from reference TRBV19 and TRBJ2-4): DGGITQSPKYLFRKEGQNVTLSCEQNLNHDAMYWYRQDPGQGLRLIYYSQIVNDFQKGDIAEGYSVSREKKESFPLTVTSAQKNPTAFYLCASSPRQVAKNIQYFGAGTRLSVL.

With regard to this clone: The read falls 3 residues short of the CDR3 end, and the missing part is taken from the germline J gene. The rearrangement uses TRBV7-8 and TRBJ2-5; 10 bases align to TRBD1. Per germline, CDR1 SGHVS and CDR2 FQNEAQ. The V and J ends lost 3 bases and 3 bases, in that order; junction bases with no gene match: 4. This CDR3 comprises 15 residues. This CDR3 is CASSFLGTGEETQYF. CDR3 DNA, as far as it was read: TGTGCCAGCAGCTTCCTCGGGACAGGGGAAGAGACC. The full variable domain, rest sourced from reference TRBV7-8 and TRBJ2-5, is GAGVSQSPRYKVAKRGQDVALRCDPISGHVSLFWYQQALGQGPEFLTYFQNEAQLDKSGLPSDRFFAERPEGSVSTLKIQRTQQEDSAVYLCASSFLGTGEETQYFGPGTRLLVL.

Concerning this clone itself: The CDR3 end falls 3 residues outside the read, so it is completed with the germline J gene. V is TRBV14 and J is TRBJ2-1; possible D gene TRBD1, 6 bases. CDR1 is SGHDN and CDR2 is FVKESK in the germline V gene. The V gene lost 4 bases and the J gene lost 7 bases, with 17 bases spanning the gap. The CDR3 length is 15 residues. CDR3 loop: CASSPQGTLGNEQFF. CDR3 DNA, as far as it was read: TGTGCCAGCAGCCCACAGGGAACATTAGGGAATGAG.

Regarding this clone: Read coverage stops 3 residues before the CDR3 terminus; the germline J gene supplies the remainder. The same CDR3 can be traced to other DNA sequences in this sample. The chain recombines TRBV2 with TRBJ1-3; D call uncertain. CDR1 is SNHLY and CDR2 is FYNNEI in the germline V gene. V was trimmed by 6 bases and J by 2 bases, leaving 8 bases between them. This CDR3 comprises 13 residues. The sequenced part of the CDR3 DNA is TGTGCCAGCAGGCCCCTAGCTGGAAACACC. Translating gives CASRPLAGNT. The CDR3, in full, reads CASRPLAGNTIYF.

Comments on this clone: The CDR3 end falls 3 residues outside the read, so it is completed with the germline J gene. This chain uses TRBV7-2 with TRBJ2-2, with 9 positions matching TRBD2. Germline CDR1 and CDR2: SGHTA and FQGNSA. The CDR3 is 15 amino acids. V gave up 7 bases and J gave up 1 base; unmatched junction bases: 4. CDR3 bases read: TGTGCCAGCACCCAGACTAGCGGGAACACCGGGGAG. It yields the protein CASTQTSGNTGE. The CDR3 in full is CASTQTSGNTGELFF. Based on the CDR3 plus reference TRBV7-2 and TRBJ2-2, the full variable domain is GAGVSQSPSNKVTEKGKDVELRCDPISGHTALYWYRQSLGQGLEFLIYFQGNSAPDKSGLPSDRFSAERTGGSVSTLTIQRTQQEDSAVYLCASTQTSGNTGELFFGEGSRLTVL.